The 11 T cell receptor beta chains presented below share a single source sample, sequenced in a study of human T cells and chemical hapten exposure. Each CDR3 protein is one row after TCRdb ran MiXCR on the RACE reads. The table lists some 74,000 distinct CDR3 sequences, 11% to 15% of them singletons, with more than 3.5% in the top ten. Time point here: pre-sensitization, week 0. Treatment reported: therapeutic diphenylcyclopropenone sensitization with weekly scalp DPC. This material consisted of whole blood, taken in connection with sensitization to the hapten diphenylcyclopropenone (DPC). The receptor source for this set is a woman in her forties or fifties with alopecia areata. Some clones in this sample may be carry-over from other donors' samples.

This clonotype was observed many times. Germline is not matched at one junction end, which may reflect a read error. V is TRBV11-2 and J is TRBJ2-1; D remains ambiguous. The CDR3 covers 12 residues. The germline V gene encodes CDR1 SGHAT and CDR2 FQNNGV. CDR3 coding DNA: TGTGCCAGCAGCCCCCCCGGGCCACGGCCGGTCTTC. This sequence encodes CASSPPGPRPVF.

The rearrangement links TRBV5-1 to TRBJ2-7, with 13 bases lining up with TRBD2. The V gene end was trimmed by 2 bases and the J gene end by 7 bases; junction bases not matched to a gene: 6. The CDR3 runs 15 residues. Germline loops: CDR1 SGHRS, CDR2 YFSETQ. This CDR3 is CASSLGLAGAGEQYF. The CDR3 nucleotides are TGCGCCAGCAGCTTAGGACTAGCGGGAGCCGGAGAGCAGTACTTC.

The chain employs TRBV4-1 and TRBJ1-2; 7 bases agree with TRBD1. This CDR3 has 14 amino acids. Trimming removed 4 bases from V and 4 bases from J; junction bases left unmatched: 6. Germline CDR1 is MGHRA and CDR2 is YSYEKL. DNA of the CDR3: TGCGCCAGCAGCCCCCCCGGGACAGCCTATGGCTACACCTTC. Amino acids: CASSPPGTAYGYTF.

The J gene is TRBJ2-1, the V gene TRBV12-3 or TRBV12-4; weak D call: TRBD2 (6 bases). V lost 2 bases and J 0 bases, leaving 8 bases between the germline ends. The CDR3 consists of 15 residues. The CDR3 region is CASSLYGSSYNEQFF. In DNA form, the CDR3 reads TGTGCCAGCAGTTTATACGGGAGCTCCTACAATGAGCAGTTCTTC.

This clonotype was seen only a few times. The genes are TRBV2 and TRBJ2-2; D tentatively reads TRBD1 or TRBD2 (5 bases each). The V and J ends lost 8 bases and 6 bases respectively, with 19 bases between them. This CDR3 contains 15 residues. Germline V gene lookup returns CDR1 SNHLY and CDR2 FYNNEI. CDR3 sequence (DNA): TGTGCCAGCCGACAGCCAGGGCTGGGGGCCGGGGAGCTGTTTTTT. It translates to CASRQPGLGAGELFF.

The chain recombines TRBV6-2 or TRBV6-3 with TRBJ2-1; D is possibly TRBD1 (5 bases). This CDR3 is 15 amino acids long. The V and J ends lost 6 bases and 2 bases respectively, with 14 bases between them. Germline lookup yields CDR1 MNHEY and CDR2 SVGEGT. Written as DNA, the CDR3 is TGTGCCAGCAGATCTCGGACAATTGCCTACAATGAGCAGTTCTTC. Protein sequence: CASRSRTIAYNEQFF.

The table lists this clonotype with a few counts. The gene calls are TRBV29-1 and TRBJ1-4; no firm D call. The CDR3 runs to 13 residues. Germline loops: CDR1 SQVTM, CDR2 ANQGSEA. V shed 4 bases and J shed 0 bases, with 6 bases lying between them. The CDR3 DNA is TGCAGCGTTGGGGTCGCAACTAATGAAAAACTGTTTTTT. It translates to CSVGVATNEKLFF.

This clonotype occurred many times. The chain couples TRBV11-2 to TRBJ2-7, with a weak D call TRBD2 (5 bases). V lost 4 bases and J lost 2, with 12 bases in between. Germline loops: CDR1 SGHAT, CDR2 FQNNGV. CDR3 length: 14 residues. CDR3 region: CASSSKLGTYEQYF. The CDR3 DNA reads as TGTGCCAGCAGCTCCAAACTAGGGACCTACGAGCAGTACTTC.

The CDR3 here is CSPGQPGRSNEQFF. CDR3 DNA sequence: TGCAGCCCCGGACAGCCAGGGAGGTCCAATGAGCAGTTCTTC. This chain connects TRBV29-1 to TRBJ2-1, with D perhaps given as TRBD1 or TRBD2 (6 bases each). The CDR3 has 14 residues. With 8 bases removed from V and 6 bases from J, the gap between germline ends came to 20 bases. Germline V gene sequence: CDR1 SQVTM, CDR2 ANQGSEA.

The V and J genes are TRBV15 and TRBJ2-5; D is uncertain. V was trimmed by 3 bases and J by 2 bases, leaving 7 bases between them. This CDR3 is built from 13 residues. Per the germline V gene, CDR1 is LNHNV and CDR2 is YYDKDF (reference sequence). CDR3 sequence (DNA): TGTGCCACCAGCAGCCAAAATCAAGAGACCCAGTACTTC. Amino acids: CATSSQNQETQYF.

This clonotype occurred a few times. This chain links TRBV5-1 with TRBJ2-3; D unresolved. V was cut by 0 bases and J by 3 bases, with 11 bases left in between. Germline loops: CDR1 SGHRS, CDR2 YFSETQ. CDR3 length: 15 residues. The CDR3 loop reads CASSLAVRSTDTQYF. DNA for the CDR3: TGCGCCAGCAGCTTGGCAGTACGGTCGACAGATACGCAGTATTTT.